This T cell receptor (beta chain) is drawn from a study of blood T cell repertoires in COVID-19 (dated by TCRdb to between 2020 and 2021). For the wider study: Samples from collaborators originated in the United States, Italy and Spain and spanned both the acute and convalescent phases of COVID-19. The material from the prospective study consisted of cDNA or gDNA derived from T cells, B-cell-depleted T cells, or PBMCs. Subjects who had been exposed to COVID-19, were actively infected with it, or had recovered from it provided the deeply sampled blood TCRbeta repertoires that made up the dataset. The repertoires were released in a freely available public database meant as a resource for research on the immune response to SARS-CoV-2. The samples were drawn from two sources: the first 160 participants of the ongoing ImmuneRACE study, and 1,000 to 1,500 subjects contributed by 6 global collaborators. Nearly every sample came with metadata listing a de-identified subject ID, COVID-19 status, age in years and sex. Where available, HLA class I and class II types were obtained from metadata supplied by the sample provider rather than from assay-based typing. Points the paper makes about the study in general: How much clinical and demographic metadata was included differed by source and by participant, and the metadata was provided uncurated.

The collaborating institutions used their own protocols to collect whole blood in K2EDTA tubes. Collaborator samples were shipped for TCRbeta analysis as frozen whole blood, isolated PBMCs, or DNA extracted from either sample type. V is shortened by 5 bases, J by 4 bases, and the region joining them spans 12 bases. Inclusive of the bounding cysteine and phenylalanine, the CDR3 is 13 residues long. Only the CDR3 part of the read is kept: 39 bases, read in frame from the first base. CDR1 is given as GTSNPN and CDR2 as SVGIG, both from the germline V gene (reference sequence). There are a few counts of this clone. The specificity of this receptor is unknown. No per-base quality is available; no much larger clone lies one base away. TCRbeta CDR3 regions were amplified from genomic DNA by means of the immunoSEQ Assay, a bias-controlled multiplex PCR. On the authors' methods: The number of nucleated cells in each sample was estimated by amplification of reference gene primers within the assay. To quantify the absolute abundance of each unique TCRbeta CDR3 rearrangement, sequence reads were collapsed and filtered. For each sample, productive Simpson clonality was calculated by taking the square root of Simpson's diversity index across productive rearrangements. TCRdb's version of the immuneACCESS table is confined to in-frame rearrangements and falls short of the full clone set. An unresolved V gene accounts for under half of the shortfall where checked; the remainder is of unknown origin. The V and J calls and the clone size are those of that table, but D and trimming were determined from the DNA. The sample yields about 250,000 clones; nearly 85% were counted once. The ten largest clones capture around 5.5% of the sample.

This TCR was sampled from a human donor in a cohort sampled during active COVID-19. This chain is built from TRBV30 and TRBJ1-5, with TRBD1 tentatively as D gene (6 bases match). The sample taken for sequencing was peripheral blood. The nucleotide sequence is given as TGTGCCTGGGAGGGGGGGAGGAATCAGCCCCAGCATTTT. This is translated as CAWEGGRNQPQHF.